A single sample gave rise to the 10 T cell receptor beta chains below, sequenced in a study of T cells in tuberculosis. Sequencing was performed with immunoSEQ multiplex PCR; in TCRdb, only in-frame clones are kept and a portion is missing. This table has over 30,000 clones, 95% to 97% appearing once. The sequenced sample consisted of PBMCs. The source of these receptors is a donor aged 10 to 29 with latent tuberculosis or without tuberculosis infection.

The rearrangement links TRBV2 to TRBJ2-3; maybe TRBD1 (5 bases). V was trimmed by 3 bases and J by 6 bases, leaving 13 bases between them. Looked up from germline, CDR1 is SNHLY and CDR2 is FYNNEI. This CDR3 comprises 14 residues. The CDR3 sequence: CASSELREVDTQYF. Written as DNA, the CDR3 is TGTGCCAGCAGTGAGCTCAGGGAAGTGGATACGCAGTATTTT.

The chain joins TRBV6-1 to TRBJ1-3; D perhaps matches TRBD1 (5 bases). With 2 bases removed from V and 11 bases from J, the gap between germline ends came to 13 bases. This CDR3 contains 13 residues. Germline V CDR1 and CDR2: MNHNS, SASEGT. The CDR3 region is CASSEKQAIPIYF. The CDR3 DNA reads TGTGCCAGCAGTGAAAAACAGGCAATACCCATATATTTT.

V gene TRBV2 combines with J gene TRBJ2-1; 7 nucleotides align to TRBD2. CDR1 and CDR2 (germline): SNHLY, FYNNEI. The ends lost 7 bases at V and 1 base at J; junction bases unmatched: 1. The CDR3 has 13 residues. The CDR3, as DNA: TGTGCCAGCAACGGGGGGTCCTACAATGAGCAGTTCTTC. It translates to CASNGGSYNEQFF.

The V call is TRBV10-3, the J call TRBJ1-2, with D tentatively TRBD1 (5 bases). The germline CDR1 and CDR2 sequences are ENHRY and SYGVKD. V was clipped by 8 bases and J by 0 bases, with 22 bases between them. The CDR3 consists of 17 residues. This CDR3 is CAISPGGNNQANYGYTF. CDR3 nucleotide sequence: TGTGCCATCTCTCCCGGGGGAAATAACCAAGCTAACTATGGCTACACCTTC.

This clone was counted once. The chain carries TRBV4-1 and TRBJ2-7; 8 positions agree with TRBD2. J gave up 3 bases and V 0 bases, and 10 bases lay outside the gene matches. CDR1 is MGHRA and CDR2 is YSYEKL in the germline V gene. This CDR3 contains 17 residues. CDR3 bases: TGCGCCAGCAGCCAAGATTTCCGACTAGCGAAGAACTACGAGCAGTACTTC. This codes for CASSQDFRLAKNYEQYF.

This chain joins TRBV18 and TRBJ1-3; possibly TRBD1 for D (5 bases). From germline, CDR1 is KGHSH and CDR2 LQKENI. V was cut by 3 bases and J by 0 bases, with 12 bases left in between. The CDR3 is 16 residues long. In DNA, the CDR3 is TGTGCCAGCTCACCTTCGACAGTTGGCTCTGGAAACACCATATATTTT. Amino acid sequence: CASSPSTVGSGNTIYF.

J is TRBJ1-2 and V is TRBV21-1. TRBV21-1 is a pseudogene segment. The CDR3 is made up of 15 amino acids. The DNA of the CDR3 is TGTGCCAGCAGGGAGAAGGTTGTTGCAACCTGTTGGGTGGTCTTC. Residues: CASREKVVATCWVVF.

V usage is TRBV10-3 and J usage is TRBJ2-3; 7 nucleotides agree with TRBD2. The CDR3 contains 14 residues. V was pared by 3 bases and J by 6 bases, with 6 bases of the junction left unmatched. CDR1 and CDR2 (germline): ENHRY, SYGVKD. Here the CDR3 reads CAISDKGLSDTQYF. CDR3 nucleotides: TGTGCCATCAGTGATAAGGGACTAAGTGATACGCAGTATTTT.

The V and J genes are TRBV28 and TRBJ1-1, with TRBD1 identical over 8 bases. CDR3 length equals 15 residues. Losses at the gene ends were 4 bases for V and 5 bases for J; bases not matched to a gene: 9. Germline CDR1 MDHEN, CDR2 SYDVKM. Written as DNA, the CDR3 is TGTGCCAGCAGTTATAGGGCAGGGGGCTGGACTGAAGCTTTCTTT. The encoded protein is CASSYRAGGWTEAFF.

The chain links TRBV10-3 to TRBJ2-3, with 9 bases that match TRBD2. The CDR3 contains 15 residues. V dropped 7 bases and J dropped 1; count of bases not matched to a gene: 6. Germline CDR1 ENHRY, CDR2 SYGVKD. In nucleotides, the CDR3 is TGTGCCATCAATACATTAGCGGGGGGCACAGATACGCAGTATTTT. Translating gives CAINTLAGGTDTQYF.